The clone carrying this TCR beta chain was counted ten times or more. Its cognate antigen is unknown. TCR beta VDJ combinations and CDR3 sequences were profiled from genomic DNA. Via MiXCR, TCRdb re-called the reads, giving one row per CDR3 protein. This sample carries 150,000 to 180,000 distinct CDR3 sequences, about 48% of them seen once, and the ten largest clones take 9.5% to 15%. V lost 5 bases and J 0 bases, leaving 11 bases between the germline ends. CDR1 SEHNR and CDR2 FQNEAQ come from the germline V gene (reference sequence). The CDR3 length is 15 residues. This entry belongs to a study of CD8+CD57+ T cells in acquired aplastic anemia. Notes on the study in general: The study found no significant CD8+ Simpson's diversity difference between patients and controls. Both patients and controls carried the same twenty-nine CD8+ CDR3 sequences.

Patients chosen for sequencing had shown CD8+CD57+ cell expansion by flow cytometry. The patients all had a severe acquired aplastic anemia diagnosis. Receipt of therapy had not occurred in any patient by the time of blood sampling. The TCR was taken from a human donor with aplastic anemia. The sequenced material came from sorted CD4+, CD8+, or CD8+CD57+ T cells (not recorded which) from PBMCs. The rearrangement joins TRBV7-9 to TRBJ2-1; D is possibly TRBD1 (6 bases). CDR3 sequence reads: CASSETGISYNEQFF. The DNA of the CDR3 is TGTGCCAGCAGCGAAACAGGGATCTCCTACAATGAGCAGTTCTTC. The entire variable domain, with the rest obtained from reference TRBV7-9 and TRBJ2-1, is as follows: DTGVSQNPRHKITKRGQNVTFRCDPISEHNRLYWYRQTLGQGPEFLTYFQNEAQLEKSRLLSDRFSAERPKGSFSTLEIQRTEQGDSAMYLCASSETGISYNEQFFGPGTRLTVL.